One and the same sample provided the 24 T cell receptor beta chains below, sequenced in a study of breast tumors, draining lymph nodes, adjacent tissues. Axillary draining lymph nodes of breast cancer patients supplied the node samples. TCRdb processed the multiplex PCR reads anew with MiXCR; each CDR3 protein has one entry. The table lists about 100,000 distinct CDR3 sequences, around 21% of them singletons. Specimen: axillary lymph node tissue. The receptors come from a female donor with breast cancer. Some clones in this sample may be carry-over from other donors' samples.

This clonotype was recorded at least ten times. The rearrangement links TRBV6-4 to TRBJ2-5; D is possibly TRBD1 (5 bases). Germline V CDR1 and CDR2: MRHNA, SNTAGT. V lost 9 bases and J lost 4, with 18 bases in between. This CDR3 comprises 14 residues. CDR3 coding DNA: TGTGCCAGTGAGGACACCCGAAGTCCAGAGACCCAGTACTTC. Protein product: CASEDTRSPETQYF.

About this clonotype: One base away lies a much larger clone, so this may be a sequencing read error. The chain combines TRBV6-1 with TRBJ1-4; weak D call: TRBD1 (6 bases). V dropped 6 bases and J dropped 8 bases, with 13 bases sitting between them. Germline V gene sequence: CDR1 MNHNS, CDR2 SASEGT. This CDR3 comprises 13 residues. The CDR3 protein is CASRWTAIEKLFF. DNA for the CDR3: TGTGCCAGCAGGTGGACAGCGATCGAAAAACTGTTTTTT.

Ten or more counts support this clonotype. This sequence joins TRBV4-1 and TRBJ1-4; D ambiguous. Trimming cost V 0 bases and J 8 bases, with 16 bases left between them. The germline gives CDR1 MGHRA, CDR2 YSYEKL. This CDR3 contains 16 residues. The CDR3 DNA reads as TGCGCCAGCAGCCAAGATGTAACTGGTGGTTTGGAAAAACTGTTTTTT. Translating gives CASSQDVTGGLEKLFF.

This clonotype has at least ten counts. V gene TRBV6-1 combines with J gene TRBJ2-7; D uncertain. The CDR3 contains 12 residues. CDR1 is MNHNS, CDR2 SASEGT, per germline. V lost 3 bases, J lost 3 bases, and 6 bases lay in between. CDR3: CASSDNSYEQYF. CDR3 nucleotides: TGTGCCAGCAGTGATAACAGCTACGAGCAGTACTTC.

This clonotype has a count of ten or more. The chain links TRBV2 to TRBJ1-6, with D possibly TRBD1 on 6 matching bases. Trimming stripped 6 bases from V and 12 bases from J, with 18 bases between. The V gene's germline CDR1 is SNHLY and CDR2 FYNNEI. CDR3 length equals 14 residues. The CDR3 spells CASSPRAQGGPLHF. CDR3 coding DNA: TGTGCCAGCAGCCCAAGGGCACAGGGCGGACCCCTCCACTTT.

The chain couples TRBV4-1 to TRBJ2-2; maybe TRBD1 (6 bases). Germline-derived CDR1 and CDR2 are MGHRA and YSYEKL. The CDR3 covers 16 residues. Trimming stripped 1 base from V and 2 bases from J, with 11 bases between. In DNA, the CDR3 is TGCGCCAGCAGCCAAGGTGACAGGAGTAACACCGGGGAGCTGTTTTTT. Translation gives CASSQGDRSNTGELFF.

The chain carries TRBV5-8 and TRBJ2-3; no clear D gene. Trimming took 3 bases from V and 5 from J, leaving 13 bases between them. The CDR3 is made up of 14 amino acids. The V gene's germline CDR1 is SGHTS and CDR2 YDEGEE. The CDR3 region is CASSSGSWEDTQYF. The CDR3 coding sequence is TGTGCCAGCAGCTCCGGGTCGTGGGAAGATACGCAGTATTTT.

This clonotype was picked up many times. The genes are TRBV19 and TRBJ2-7, with 7 bases lining up with TRBD1. The CDR3 loop spans 13 amino acids. Trimming removed 2 bases from V and 4 bases from J; junction bases left unmatched: 2. Looked up from germline, CDR1 is LNHDA and CDR2 is SQIVND (reference sequence). CDR3 sequence reads: CASSIWGQYEQYF. CDR3 DNA: TGTGCCAGTAGTATATGGGGACAGTACGAGCAGTACTTC.

This clonotype was counted many times. The chain combines TRBV20-1 with TRBJ2-7; TRBD1 is a possible D gene (6 bases). The V end was cut by 0 bases, the J end by 3 bases, with 18 bases between. Germline loops: CDR1 DFQATT, CDR2 SNEGSKA (reference sequence). This CDR3 spans 16 amino acids. For the CDR3, the DNA is TGCAGTGCTAGAGAACAGGGTAAAACCGCCTACTACGAGCAGTACTTC. As protein: CSAREQGKTAYYEQYF.

This clonotype showed up many times. Here the CDR3 reads CASSRGVENYGYTF. CDR3 sequence (DNA): TGTGCCAGCAGCCGGGGGGTGGAAAACTATGGCTACACCTTC. The chain recombines TRBV5-5 with TRBJ1-2; possible D gene TRBD1, 5 bases. The CDR3 is made up of 14 amino acids. CDR1 and CDR2 from the germline V gene are SGHKS and YYEKEE (reference sequence). Trimming left V 4 bases short and J 2 bases short, with 12 bases between. The whole variable domain, remainder taken from reference TRBV5-5 and TRBJ1-2, is DAGVTQSPTHLIKTRGQQVTLRCSPISGHKSVSWYQQVLGQGPQFIFQYYEKEERGRGNFPDRFSARQFPNYSSELNVNALLLGDSALYLCASSRGVENYGYTFGSGTRLTVV.

This clonotype appeared many times. The V gene is TRBV9, the J gene TRBJ1-2; the D gene is possibly TRBD1 (5 bases). The CDR3 spans 13 residues. Looked up from germline, CDR1 is SGDLS and CDR2 is YYNGEE. The ends were cut back, 4 bases at V and 7 bases at J, with 14 bases in the middle. The CDR3 loop is CASSPLGVSGYTF. The CDR3 nucleotides are TGTGCCAGCAGCCCACTAGGGGTATCTGGCTACACCTTC.

This clonotype was recorded many times. The V call is TRBV20-1, the J call TRBJ1-5; D unclear. This CDR3 comprises 13 residues. Between the trimmed V and J ends, which lost 1 base and 3 bases, there was a span of 7 bases. Germline V gene sequence: CDR1 DFQATT, CDR2 SNEGSKA (reference sequence). In DNA form, the CDR3 reads TGCAGTGCTAGAGCAGGTTTCAATCAGCCCCAGCATTTT. It yields the protein CSARAGFNQPQHF.

To note about this clonotype: This could be a read error, since a much larger clone is one nucleotide away. The V and J genes are TRBV7-8 and TRBJ2-7, with 10 positions matching TRBD1. The CDR3 runs to 16 residues. Germline CDR1 reads SGHVS; CDR2 reads FQNEAQ. The V gene end was trimmed by 5 bases and the J gene end by 4 bases; junction bases not matched to a gene: 11. This chain's CDR3 is CASSRTGTGVTYEQYF. The DNA for the CDR3 is TGTGCCAGCAGCAGAACCGGGACAGGGGTAACTTACGAGCAGTACTTC.

This clonotype was recorded many times. This rearrangement joins TRBV9 to TRBJ1-4, with D possibly being TRBD1 (5 bases). V lost 0 bases, J lost 7 bases, and 16 bases lay in between. This CDR3 is 16 amino acids long. The germline gives CDR1 SGDLS, CDR2 YYNGEE. CDR3 protein: CASSVGPGRLSEKLFF. CDR3 coding DNA: TGTGCCAGCAGCGTAGGTCCAGGGAGACTGAGTGAAAAACTGTTTTTT.

The chain links TRBV7-8 to TRBJ2-2; 8 positions agree with TRBD2. CDR1 and CDR2 (germline): SGHVS, FQNEAQ. The CDR3 spans 16 residues. The ends lost 2 bases at V and 8 bases at J; junction bases unmatched: 10. The CDR3 loop reads CASSLRASGSAGELFF. For the CDR3, the DNA is TGTGCCAGCAGCTTAAGGGCCAGCGGGAGTGCGGGGGAGCTGTTTTTT.

The chain couples TRBV19 to TRBJ1-6; possibly TRBD1 for D (5 bases). From germline, CDR1 is LNHDA and CDR2 SQIVND (reference sequence). Trimming left V 2 bases short and J 12 bases short, with 17 bases between. The CDR3 spans 15 residues. The CDR3 here is CASSITTANSGPLHF. The CDR3 DNA reads as TGTGCCAGTAGTATAACGACAGCTAATTCTGGACCCCTCCACTTT. Looking up the rest from reference TRBV19 and TRBJ1-6 gives the full variable domain: DGGITQSPKYLFRKEGQNVTLSCEQNLNHDAMYWYRQDPGQGLRLIYYSQIVNDFQKGDIAEGYSVSREKKESFPLTVTSAQKNPTAFYLCASSITTANSGPLHFGNGTRLTVT.

There are many counts of this clonotype. The CDR3 protein is CASSSGTSGMNTQYF. DNA for the CDR3: TGTGCCAGCAGCTCCGGGACTAGCGGGATGAATACGCAGTATTTT. This chain connects TRBV5-6 to TRBJ2-3; 13 nucleotides align to TRBD2. The CDR3 covers 15 residues. J was trimmed by 7 bases and V by 3 bases; bases with no gene match: 5. Germline V gene data show CDR1 as SGHDT and CDR2 as YYEEEE.

The sample holds many counts of this clonotype. The chain combines TRBV24-1 with TRBJ1-2, with D possibly TRBD1 on 5 matching bases. V dropped 0 bases and J dropped 0 bases, with 10 bases sitting between them. Germline CDR1 and CDR2: KGHDR and SFDVKD. There are 16 residues in the CDR3. CDR3 protein: CATSDLVGRTNYGYTF. The CDR3 nucleotides read TGTGCCACCAGTGATTTGGTGGGACGGACTAACTATGGCTACACCTTC.

Many counts were recorded for this clonotype. The rearrangement uses TRBV5-1 and TRBJ2-7, with 13 nucleotides matching TRBD2. The germline CDR1 and CDR2 sequences are SGHRS and YFSETQ. With 3 bases clipped from V and 5 bases from J, the junction kept 8 bases outside the gene matches. This CDR3 is 16 amino acids long. The CDR3 protein is CASSSTGLAGVNEQYF. For the CDR3, the DNA is TGCGCCAGCAGCTCCACAGGACTAGCGGGAGTGAACGAGCAGTACTTC.

At least ten counts were recorded for this clonotype. The chain employs TRBV20-1 and TRBJ2-3; TRBD2 aligns across 10 bases. The CDR3 consists of 15 residues. Germline loops: CDR1 DFQATT, CDR2 SNEGSKA (reference sequence). V shed 3 bases, J shed 3 bases, and the junction held 6 bases outside the gene matches. The CDR3 is CSARGASGRTDTQYF. The CDR3 bases are TGCAGTGCTAGGGGAGCTAGCGGGAGAACAGATACGCAGTATTTT.

V gene TRBV5-1 combines with J gene TRBJ1-4, with a weak D call TRBD1 (6 bases). This CDR3 comprises 13 residues. The germline CDR1 and CDR2 sequences are SGHRS and YFSETQ. Trimming pared 4 bases from V and 7 bases from J, leaving 11 bases between. The CDR3 sequence: CASSAGGREKLFF. The CDR3 DNA is TGCGCCAGCAGCGCCGGGGGCCGTGAAAAACTGTTTTTT.

This clonotype was counted ten times or more. This chain uses TRBV7-3 with TRBJ2-1, with 9 bases that match TRBD2. CDR1 SGHTA and CDR2 FQGTGA come from the germline V gene. The ends lost 0 bases at V and 7 bases at J; junction bases unmatched: 4. CDR3 length: 15 amino acids. CDR3 protein: CASSLTYSGRNEQFF. CDR3 nucleotide sequence: TGTGCCAGCAGCTTAACTTATAGCGGGAGAAATGAGCAGTTCTTC.

This clonotype was seen repeatedly, ten times or more. V gene TRBV6-1 combines with J gene TRBJ1-2; D might be TRBD1 (6 bases). The CDR3 totals 13 residues. Trimming cost V 1 base and J 8 bases, with 11 bases left between them. Looked up from germline, CDR1 is MNHNS and CDR2 is SASEGT. The CDR3 reads CASSEGSRGGYTF. The CDR3 coding sequence is TGTGCCAGCAGTGAAGGGTCCAGGGGCGGCTACACCTTC.

The chain is built from TRBV28 and TRBJ1-2; D gene uncertain. CDR3 length: 12 residues. V was cut by 5 bases and J by 1 base, with 5 bases left in between. Germline V gene lookup returns CDR1 MDHEN and CDR2 SYDVKM. CDR3 amino acids: CASSGSNYGYTF. CDR3 sequence (DNA): TGTGCCAGCAGTGGTAGTAACTATGGCTACACCTTC.